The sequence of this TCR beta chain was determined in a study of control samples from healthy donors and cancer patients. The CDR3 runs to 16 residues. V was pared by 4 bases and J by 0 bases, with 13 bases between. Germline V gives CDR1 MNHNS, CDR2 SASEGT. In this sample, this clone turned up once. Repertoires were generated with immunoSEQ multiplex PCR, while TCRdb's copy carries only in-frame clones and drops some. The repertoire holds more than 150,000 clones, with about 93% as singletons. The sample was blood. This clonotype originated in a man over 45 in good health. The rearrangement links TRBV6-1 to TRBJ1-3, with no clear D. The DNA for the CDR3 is TGTGCCAGCAGTGTTTACGCAGTTACCTCTGGAAACACCATATATTTT. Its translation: CASSVYAVTSGNTIYF.